One and the same sample provided the 20 T cell receptor beta chains below, sequenced in a study of long-term antiretroviral therapy in people with HIV. The authors ran the immunoSEQ assay, v3.0, at survey level. Libraries were prepared by immunoSEQ multiplex PCR; TCRdb keeps only in-frame clonotypes and omits some of them. This sample yields 10,000 to 13,000 clones, of which approximately 78% are seen a single time; roughly 12% belongs to the top ten. This specimen consisted of unsorted PBMCs, obtained 1.2 years after starting antiretroviral therapy. These receptors all come from a man aged 35-49 years with HIV.

The genes are TRBV5-6 and TRBJ2-7, with 8 bases that match TRBD2. CDR1 is SGHDT, CDR2 YYEEEE, per germline. CDR3 length equals 14 residues. V trimming: 2 bases; J trimming: 5 bases; junction bases outside the gene matches: 6. The CDR3 spells CASSFRRGANEQYF. The CDR3 nucleotides read TGTGCCAGCAGCTTCCGGCGGGGGGCAAACGAGCAGTACTTC.

The rearrangement links TRBV9 to TRBJ1-2, with no clear D. Per the germline V gene, CDR1 is SGDLS and CDR2 is YYNGEE. Trimming shortened V by 0 bases and J by 3 bases, and 6 bases separated the two germline ends. The CDR3 extends over 13 amino acids. CDR3 DNA sequence: TGTGCCAGCAGCGTAGAAGCAGACTATGGCTACACCTTC. Its protein is CASSVEADYGYTF. Looking up the rest from reference TRBV9 and TRBJ1-2 gives the full variable domain: DSGVTQTPKHLITATGQRVTLRCSPRSGDLSVYWYQQSLDQGLQFLIQYYNGEERAKGNILERFSAQQFPDLHSELNLSSLELGDSALYFCASSVEADYGYTFGSGTRLTVV.

J is TRBJ1-2 and V is TRBV9; D is possibly TRBD1 (5 bases). There are 15 residues in the CDR3. Germline V gene data show CDR1 as SGDLS and CDR2 as YYNGEE. Trimming took 0 bases from V and 2 from J, leaving 11 bases between them. As DNA, the CDR3 is TGTGCCAGCAGCGTAGAGCCGGGGCAGAACTATGGCTACACCTTC. Amino acid sequence: CASSVEPGQNYGYTF.

The V and J genes are TRBV4-1 and TRBJ2-5, with 8 bases that match TRBD1. This CDR3 region has 16 residues. The trim removed 5 bases at V and 3 bases at J, leaving 11 bases unmatched. Germline V lookup: CDR1 MGHRA, CDR2 YSYEKL. CDR3 DNA: TGCGCCAGCAGCATCGGTGACAGGGGTGTAGAAGAGACCCAGTACTTC. This sequence encodes CASSIGDRGVEETQYF.

The chain links TRBV5-6 to TRBJ2-7; weak D call: TRBD2 (5 bases). The CDR3 spans 15 residues. The V and J ends lost 5 bases and 3 bases respectively, with 18 bases between them. Germline V lookup: CDR1 SGHDT, CDR2 YYEEEE. CDR3 DNA sequence: TGTGCCAGCAGTTACTCAATCGGGGTAAACTACGAGCAGTACTTC. It codes for CASSYSIGVNYEQYF.

The CDR3 protein is CSVEGGRNTEAFF. CDR3 DNA sequence: TGCAGCGTTGAAGGCGGCAGGAACACTGAAGCTTTCTTT. V gene TRBV29-1 combines with J gene TRBJ1-1; D gene unclear. CDR3 length: 13 amino acids. Germline V gene sequence: CDR1 SQVTM, CDR2 ANQGSEA. V was pared by 1 base and J by 1 base, with 7 bases between.

This chain uses TRBV27 with TRBJ2-7, with D unresolved. The CDR3 covers 11 residues. CDR1 is MNHEY and CDR2 is SMNVEV in the germline V gene (reference sequence). V lost 7 bases and J lost 5, with 9 bases in between. Here the CDR3 reads CASTDGHEQYF. CDR3 bases: TGTGCCAGCACCGATGGACACGAGCAGTACTTC.

The rearrangement uses TRBV6-6 and TRBJ2-7; D not certain. V was shortened by 4 bases and J by 2 bases, with 6 bases between the two germline ends. Germline V gene lookup returns CDR1 MNHNY and CDR2 SVGAGI (reference sequence). This CDR3 is 12 amino acids long. CDR3 in DNA: TGTGCCAGCAGTTTGCAGGCCTACGAGCAGTACTTC. Translating it yields CASSLQAYEQYF.

This clone was detected only once. V usage is TRBV7-2 and J usage is TRBJ1-6; D ambiguous. This CDR3 is 17 amino acids long. CDR1 and CDR2 from the germline V gene are SGHTA and FQGNSA. V was clipped by 2 bases and J by 5 bases, with 16 bases between them. CDR3 protein: CASSLWVGKGNNSPLHF. CDR3 nucleotide sequence: TGTGCCAGCAGCTTATGGGTAGGGAAGGGCAATAATTCACCCCTCCACTTT.

The chain couples TRBV6-5 to TRBJ1-2; no clear D. This CDR3 has 15 amino acids. Germline V lookup: CDR1 MNHEY, CDR2 SVGAGI. The ends were cut back, 0 bases at V and 6 bases at J, with 14 bases in the middle. CDR3 DNA sequence: TGTGCCAGCAGTTACTCGTTGCGTAGCCATCATGGCTACACCTTC. The encoded protein is CASSYSLRSHHGYTF.

The chain joins TRBV6-5 to TRBJ1-2; no clear D gene. The V and J ends lost 6 bases and 3 bases respectively, with 5 bases between them. Germline CDR1 MNHEY, CDR2 SVGAGI. The CDR3 spans 11 residues. The CDR3 DNA reads as TGTGCCAGCAGGGGTGACTATGGCTACACCTTC. Amino acid sequence: CASRGDYGYTF.

The chain has TRBV5-1 and TRBJ2-1; 10 bases line up with TRBD2. The CDR3 is 16 amino acids. V was pared by 4 bases and J by 4 bases, with 8 bases of the junction left unmatched. The germline CDR1 and CDR2 sequences are SGHRS and YFSETQ. The CDR3 spells CASSKEPSGGYNEQFF. In nucleotides, the CDR3 is TGCGCCAGCAGCAAGGAGCCTAGCGGGGGTTACAATGAGCAGTTCTTC. Combining the CDR3 with reference TRBV5-1 and TRBJ2-1 gives the whole variable domain KAGVTQTPRYLIKTRGQQVTLSCSPISGHRSVSWYQQTPGQGLQFLFEYFSETQRNKGNFPGRFSGRQFSNSRSEMNVSTLELGDSALYLCASSKEPSGGYNEQFFGPGTRLTVL.

The rearrangement links TRBV29-1 to TRBJ2-1; D might be TRBD2 (5 bases). Germline V gene lookup returns CDR1 SQVTM and CDR2 ANQGSEA. Trimming took 5 bases from V and 0 from J, leaving 14 bases between them. This CDR3 region has 15 residues. CDR3 coding DNA: TGCAGCGTTATAGGACTCTTGGGCTCCTACAATGAGCAGTTCTTC. It yields the protein CSVIGLLGSYNEQFF.

This chain joins TRBV18 and TRBJ2-7, with a weak D call TRBD1 (5 bases). This CDR3 comprises 14 residues. Trimming took 4 bases from V and 1 from J, leaving 11 bases between them. The germline gives CDR1 KGHSH, CDR2 LQKENI. The CDR3 DNA reads TGTGCCAGCTCACTCGACCGACAGTCCTACGAGCAGTACTTC. Protein: CASSLDRQSYEQYF.

Remarks on this clone: The junction departs from germline at one end; a sequencing error may be responsible. The V gene is TRBV5-5, the J gene TRBJ1-3; D uncertain. The CDR3 totals 16 residues. Per germline, CDR1 SGHKS and CDR2 YYEKEE (reference sequence). Here the CDR3 reads CASSKAPGQAGDTIYF. The CDR3, as DNA: TGTGCCAGCTCCAAAGCCCCGGGCCAGGCTGGAGACACCATATATTTT.

The rearrangement links TRBV19 to TRBJ1-1; 9 bases align to TRBD1. The germline V gene encodes CDR1 LNHDA and CDR2 SQIVND (reference sequence). This CDR3 is 13 amino acids long. V shed 6 bases and J 6 bases; nucleotides not matched to a gene: 5. The CDR3 is CASRGQGVAEAFF. CDR3 DNA sequence: TGTGCCAGTAGGGGACAGGGAGTCGCTGAAGCTTTCTTT.

The chain combines TRBV11-2 with TRBJ2-3; no firm D call. The ends were cut back, 6 bases at V and 3 bases at J, with 10 bases in the middle. This CDR3 is built from 13 residues. CDR1 and CDR2 from the germline V gene are SGHAT and FQNNGV. The CDR3 loop is CASSLTPTDTQYF. The CDR3 coding sequence is TGTGCCAGCAGTTTAACCCCTACAGATACGCAGTATTTT.

This chain joins TRBV10-3 and TRBJ2-1, with TRBD1 matching 7 bases. In germline, CDR1 is ENHRY, CDR2 SYGVKD. Germline trimming cut 7 bases from V and 8 bases from J; bases unmatched to any gene: 11. The length of the CDR3 is 14 residues. The CDR3 sequence: CAITNRGMIDEQFF. The CDR3 coding sequence is TGTGCCATCACTAACAGGGGAATGATCGATGAGCAGTTCTTC.

The chain is built from TRBV29-1 and TRBJ1-1; D is uncertain. The germline gives CDR1 SQVTM, CDR2 ANQGSEA. Deletions cut 7 bases from V and 0 bases from J, with 6 bases between. The CDR3 runs 11 residues. The CDR3 DNA follows: TGCAGCGCGAGTGTGAACACTGAAGCTTTCTTT. It translates to CSASVNTEAFF.

The chain joins TRBV5-1 to TRBJ2-3; unclear D gene. Trimming shortened V by 4 bases and J by 1 base, and 13 bases separated the two germline ends. This CDR3 has 15 amino acids. Germline values: CDR1 SGHRS, CDR2 YFSETQ. The CDR3: CASSNILSGTDTQYF. The CDR3 nucleotides are TGCGCCAGCAGCAACATATTATCGGGCACAGATACGCAGTATTTT.